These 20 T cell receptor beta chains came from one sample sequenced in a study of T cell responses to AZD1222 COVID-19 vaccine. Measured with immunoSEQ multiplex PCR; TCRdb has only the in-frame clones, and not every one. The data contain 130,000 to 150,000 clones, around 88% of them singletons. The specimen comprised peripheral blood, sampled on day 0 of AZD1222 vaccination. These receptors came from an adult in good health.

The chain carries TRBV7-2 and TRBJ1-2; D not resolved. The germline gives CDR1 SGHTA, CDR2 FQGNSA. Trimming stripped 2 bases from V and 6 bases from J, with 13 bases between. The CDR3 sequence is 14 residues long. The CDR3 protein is CASSLHEGKNGYTF. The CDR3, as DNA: TGTGCCAGCAGCTTACACGAGGGAAAGAATGGCTACACCTTC.

The chain's CDR3 is CASSPGEYYGYTF. In DNA, the CDR3 is TGTGCCAGCAGCCCAGGGGAATACTATGGCTACACCTTC. The chain links TRBV7-9 to TRBJ1-2, with D maybe TRBD1 (6 bases). The length of the CDR3 is 13 residues. The germline V gene encodes CDR1 SEHNR and CDR2 FQNEAQ (reference sequence). Trimming removed 5 bases from V and 3 bases from J, with 10 bases in between.

The CDR3, as DNA: TGCGCCAGCAGCTTGGCCGGCAGGGAAGAGACCCAGTACTTC. Translated, it gives CASSLAGREETQYF. The rearrangement joins TRBV5-1 to TRBJ2-5, with D possibly matching TRBD1 (5 bases). Trimming left V 0 bases short and J 3 bases short, with 9 bases between. Germline assignment: CDR1 SGHRS and CDR2 YFSETQ. This CDR3 has 14 residues.

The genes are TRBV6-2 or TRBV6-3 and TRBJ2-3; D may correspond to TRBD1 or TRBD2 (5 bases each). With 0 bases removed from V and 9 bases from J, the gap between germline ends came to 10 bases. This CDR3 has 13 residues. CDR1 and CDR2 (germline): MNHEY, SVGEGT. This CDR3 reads CASSYSGLATQYF. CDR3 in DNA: TGTGCCAGCAGTTACTCGGGGCTAGCAACGCAGTATTTT.

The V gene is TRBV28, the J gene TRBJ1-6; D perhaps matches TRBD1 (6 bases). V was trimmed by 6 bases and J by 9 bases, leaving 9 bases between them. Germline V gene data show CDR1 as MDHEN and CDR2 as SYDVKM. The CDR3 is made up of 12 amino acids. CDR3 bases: TGTGCCAGCAGCTACAGGGTTTCACCCCTCCACTTT. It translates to CASSYRVSPLHF.

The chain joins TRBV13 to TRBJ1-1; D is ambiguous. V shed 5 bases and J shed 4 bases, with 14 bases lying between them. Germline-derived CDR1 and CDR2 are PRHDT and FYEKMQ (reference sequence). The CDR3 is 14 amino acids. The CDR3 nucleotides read TGTGCCAGCAGCCCCCGACCTGACTCCACTGAAGCTTTCTTT. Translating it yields CASSPRPDSTEAFF.

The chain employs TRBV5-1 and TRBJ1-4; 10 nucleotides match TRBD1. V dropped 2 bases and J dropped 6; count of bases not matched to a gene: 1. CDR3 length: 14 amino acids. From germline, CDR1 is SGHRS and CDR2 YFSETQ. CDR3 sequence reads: CASSFGQGDEKLFF. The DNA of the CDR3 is TGCGCCAGCAGCTTTGGACAGGGGGATGAAAAACTGTTTTTT.

CDR3 protein: CASSLGLAGGYNEQFF. CDR3 DNA sequence: TGTGCCAGCAGCTTGGGTCTAGCGGGGGGGTACAATGAGCAGTTCTTC. This chain joins TRBV7-2 and TRBJ2-1, with TRBD2 matching over 12 bases. Germline values: CDR1 SGHTA, CDR2 FQGNSA. The CDR3 sequence is 16 residues long. V dropped 3 bases and J dropped 4; count of bases not matched to a gene: 4.

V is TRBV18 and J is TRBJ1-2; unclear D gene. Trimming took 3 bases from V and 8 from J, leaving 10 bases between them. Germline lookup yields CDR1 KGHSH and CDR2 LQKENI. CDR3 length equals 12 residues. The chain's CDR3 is CASSPEQKGYTF. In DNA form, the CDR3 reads TGTGCCAGCTCACCCGAGCAGAAAGGCTACACCTTC.

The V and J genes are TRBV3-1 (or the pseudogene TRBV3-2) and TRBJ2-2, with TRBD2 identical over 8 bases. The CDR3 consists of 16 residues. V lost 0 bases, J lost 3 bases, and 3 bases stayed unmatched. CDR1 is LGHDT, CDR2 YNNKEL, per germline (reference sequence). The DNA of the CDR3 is TGTGCCAGCAGCCAAGAGGCGGGGGGTTACACCGGGGAGCTGTTTTTT. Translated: CASSQEAGGYTGELFF.

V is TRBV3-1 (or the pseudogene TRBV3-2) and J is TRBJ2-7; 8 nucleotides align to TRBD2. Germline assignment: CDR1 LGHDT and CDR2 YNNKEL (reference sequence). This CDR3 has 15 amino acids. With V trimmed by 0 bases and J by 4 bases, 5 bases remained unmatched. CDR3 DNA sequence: TGTGCCAGCAGCCAAGATCAAATAGCGGGGTACGAGCAGTACTTC. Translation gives CASSQDQIAGYEQYF.

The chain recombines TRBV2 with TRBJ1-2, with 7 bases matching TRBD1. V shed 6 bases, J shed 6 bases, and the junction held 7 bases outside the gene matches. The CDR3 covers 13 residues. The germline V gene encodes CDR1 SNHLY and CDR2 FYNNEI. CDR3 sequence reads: CASRNTGADGYTF. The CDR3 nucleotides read TGTGCCAGCAGAAATACAGGGGCTGATGGCTACACCTTC.

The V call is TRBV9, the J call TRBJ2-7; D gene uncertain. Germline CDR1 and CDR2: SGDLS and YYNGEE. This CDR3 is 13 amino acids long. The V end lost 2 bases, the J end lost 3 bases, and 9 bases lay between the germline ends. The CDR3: CASSVGGNYEQYF. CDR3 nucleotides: TGTGCCAGCAGCGTTGGCGGTAACTACGAGCAGTACTTC.

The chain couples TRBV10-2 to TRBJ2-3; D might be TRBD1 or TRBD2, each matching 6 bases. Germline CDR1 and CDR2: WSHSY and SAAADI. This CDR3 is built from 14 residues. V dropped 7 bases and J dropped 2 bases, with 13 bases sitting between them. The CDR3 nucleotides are TGCGCCAGCAAAGGGGGGCTTTCCACAGATACGCAGTATTTT. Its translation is CASKGGLSTDTQYF.

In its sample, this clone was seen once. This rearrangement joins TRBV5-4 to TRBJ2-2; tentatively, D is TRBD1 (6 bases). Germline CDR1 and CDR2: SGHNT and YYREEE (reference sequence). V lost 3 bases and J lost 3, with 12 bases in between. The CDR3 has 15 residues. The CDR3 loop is CASSSRGADTGELFF. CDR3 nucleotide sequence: TGTGCCAGCAGCTCCAGGGGTGCGGACACCGGGGAGCTGTTTTTT.

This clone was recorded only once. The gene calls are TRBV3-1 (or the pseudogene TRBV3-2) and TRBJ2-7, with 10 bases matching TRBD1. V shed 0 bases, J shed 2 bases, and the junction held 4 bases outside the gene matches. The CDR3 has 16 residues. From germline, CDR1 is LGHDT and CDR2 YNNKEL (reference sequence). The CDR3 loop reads CASSQDMGTGAYEQYF. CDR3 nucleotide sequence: TGTGCCAGCAGCCAAGATATGGGGACAGGGGCCTACGAGCAGTACTTC.

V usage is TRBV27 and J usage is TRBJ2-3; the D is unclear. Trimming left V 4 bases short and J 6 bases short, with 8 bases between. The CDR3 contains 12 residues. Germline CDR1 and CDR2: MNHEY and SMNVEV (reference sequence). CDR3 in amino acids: CASSSLWDTQYF. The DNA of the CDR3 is TGTGCCAGCAGTTCCCTTTGGGATACGCAGTATTTT.

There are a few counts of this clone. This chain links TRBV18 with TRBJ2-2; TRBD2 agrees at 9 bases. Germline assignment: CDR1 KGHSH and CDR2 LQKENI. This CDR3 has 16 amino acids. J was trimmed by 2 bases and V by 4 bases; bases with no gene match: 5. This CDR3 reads CASSLASGANTGELFF. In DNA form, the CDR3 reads TGTGCCAGCTCACTCGCTAGCGGGGCAAACACCGGGGAGCTGTTTTTT.

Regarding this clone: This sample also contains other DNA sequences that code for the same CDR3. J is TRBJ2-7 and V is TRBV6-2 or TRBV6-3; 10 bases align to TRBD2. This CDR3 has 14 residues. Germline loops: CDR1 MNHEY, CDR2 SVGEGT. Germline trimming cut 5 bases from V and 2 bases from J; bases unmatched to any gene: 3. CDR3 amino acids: CASSRSGGAYEQYF. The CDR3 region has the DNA TGTGCCAGCAGTCGGAGCGGGGGGGCCTACGAGCAGTACTTC.

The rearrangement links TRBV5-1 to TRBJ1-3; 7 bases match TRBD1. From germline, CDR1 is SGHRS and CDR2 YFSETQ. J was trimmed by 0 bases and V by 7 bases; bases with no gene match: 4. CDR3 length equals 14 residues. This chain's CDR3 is CASQTGASGNTIYF. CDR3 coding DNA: TGCGCCAGCCAAACAGGGGCCTCTGGAAACACCATATATTTT.